Following are 8 T cell receptor beta chains from one sample sequenced in a study of blood T cell repertoires in COVID-19. Measured with immunoSEQ multiplex PCR; TCRdb has only the in-frame clones, and not every one. The table lists roughly 400,000 clones, about 89% of them singletons, with 2% to 2.5% in the top ten. The sequenced material came from peripheral blood. Receptors were obtained from a woman aged 55-69 years with COVID-19, enrolled during active disease.

The chain has TRBV7-9 and TRBJ1-5, with D perhaps matching TRBD1 (6 bases). This CDR3 comprises 18 residues. V lost 5 bases, J lost 4 bases, and 24 bases lay in between. The germline V gene has CDR1 SEHNR and CDR2 FQNEAQ (reference sequence). CDR3 sequence reads: CASSLRPAGEIGNQPQHF. In DNA form, the CDR3 reads TGTGCCAGCAGCCTTCGGCCCGCAGGGGAAATTGGAAATCAGCCCCAGCATTTT.

The rearrangement links TRBV18 to TRBJ1-6; D is uncertain. Trimming shortened V by 8 bases and J by 10 bases, and 15 bases separated the two germline ends. The germline V gene encodes CDR1 KGHSH and CDR2 LQKENI. This CDR3 comprises 13 residues. CDR3 nucleotides: TGTGCCAGCGCAGAGGAAGGAATCTCACCCCTCCACTTT. Translated, it gives CASAEEGISPLHF.

The chain has TRBV2 and TRBJ2-4; 7 bases are a match to TRBD2. J gave up 7 bases and V 3 bases, and 12 bases lay outside the gene matches. The CDR3 spans 16 residues. Per the germline V gene, CDR1 is SNHLY and CDR2 is FYNNEI. CDR3 DNA sequence: TGTGCCAGCAGTGATCGCCCCCCCTGGGGGGGGAACATTCAGTACTTC. Residues: CASSDRPPWGGNIQYF.

The chain combines TRBV5-4 with TRBJ2-5; tentatively, D is TRBD2 (5 bases). Germline V gives CDR1 SGHNT, CDR2 YYREEE (reference sequence). CDR3 length: 14 residues. The ends were cut back, 4 bases at V and 4 bases at J, with 14 bases in the middle. CDR3 nucleotide sequence: TGTGCCAGCAGCACTCCTCGGGGTTCAGAGACCCAGTACTTC. As protein: CASSTPRGSETQYF.

The chain recombines TRBV18 with TRBJ1-3; D is unclear. Per the germline V gene, CDR1 is KGHSH and CDR2 is LQKENI. This CDR3 is built from 17 residues. The V and J ends lost 0 bases and 0 bases respectively, with 12 bases between them. The CDR3 DNA sequence: TGTGCCAGCTCACCACCCGTGGGAGTTCGCTCTGGAAACACCATATATTTT. This codes for CASSPPVGVRSGNTIYF.

This chain uses TRBV13 with TRBJ2-7; tentative D call: TRBD2 (6 bases). Germline V lookup: CDR1 PRHDT, CDR2 FYEKMQ (reference sequence). The CDR3 loop spans 13 amino acids. The V and J ends lost 4 bases and 3 bases respectively, with 10 bases between them. CDR3 amino acids: CASSSGTLYEQYF. The CDR3 bases are TGTGCCAGCAGCTCTGGGACTCTCTACGAGCAGTACTTC.

The chain uses TRBV10-1 and TRBJ1-6; D might be TRBD1 (5 bases). CDR3 length: 14 amino acids. With 6 bases removed from V and 5 bases from J, the gap between germline ends came to 11 bases. Germline CDR1 and CDR2: WNHNN and SYGVQD (reference sequence). In DNA, the CDR3 is TGCGCCAGCAGCCGGGGGAAGAATAATTCACCCCTCCACTTT. Residues: CASSRGKNNSPLHF.

The chain has TRBV25-1 and TRBJ2-5, with a weak D call TRBD2 (6 bases). Germline V gene data show CDR1 as MGHDK and CDR2 as SYGVNS. V was shortened by 3 bases and J by 5 bases, with 16 bases between the two germline ends. The length of the CDR3 is 15 residues. The CDR3 nucleotides are TGTGCCAGCAGTGACTGGGTGGGGGGTGAGGAGACCCAGTACTTC. This translates into CASSDWVGGEETQYF.